One and the same sample provided the 25 T cell receptor beta chains below, sequenced in a study of spatial heterogeneity in lung cancer. Study-level findings and limits: Tracking of tumor mutation counts was seen in expanded intratumoral alpha and beta TCR counts.

Time point given: sample taken at primary tumor resection. No cognate antigen is known for these TCRs. TCRdb re-called the 5' RACE reads with MiXCR, one entry per CDR3 protein. The table records around 19,000 distinct CDR3 sequences, 5.5% to 6.5% of them present only once. The sample consisted of lung tumor tissue, taken at surgery. The origin of the receptors is a female donor with early-stage non-small cell lung cancer.

This clonotype was observed a handful of times. This chain joins TRBV7-9 and TRBJ2-1; unclear D gene. CDR3 length: 11 residues. The V and J ends lost 2 bases and 10 bases respectively, with 6 bases between them. Germline V CDR1 and CDR2: SEHNR, FQNEAQ (reference sequence). CDR3 DNA: TGTGCCAGCAGCTTAAGCACGGAGCAGTTCTTC. This codes for CASSLSTEQFF. The whole variable domain, filled in from reference TRBV7-9 and TRBJ2-1, reads DTGVSQNPRHKITKRGQNVTFRCDPISEHNRLYWYRQTLGQGPEFLTYFQNEAQLEKSRLLSDRFSAERPKGSFSTLEIQRTEQGDSAMYLCASSLSTEQFFGPGTRLTVL.

This clonotype was seen at least ten times. The rearrangement uses TRBV5-3 and TRBJ1-1; D is unclear. TRBV5-3 is reported as an ORF; its role is uncertain. V was shortened by 10 bases and J by 1 base, with 8 bases between the two germline ends. The CDR3 covers 11 residues. The CDR3: CAVETNTEAFF. CDR3 nucleotide sequence: TGTGCCGTTGAGACGAACACTGAAGCTTTCTTT.

This clonotype was seen repeatedly, ten times or more. This chain connects TRBV19 to TRBJ2-7; D is unclear. The CDR3 sequence is 17 residues long. Germline CDR1 and CDR2: LNHDA and SQIVND (reference sequence). V was trimmed by 4 bases and J by 0 bases, leaving 19 bases between them. The CDR3 sequence is CASSNPGRGLRSYEQYF. CDR3 sequence (DNA): TGTGCCAGTAGTAACCCCGGCCGTGGCCTCCGCTCCTACGAGCAGTACTTC. Drawing the rest from reference TRBV19 and TRBJ2-7, the complete variable domain is DGGITQSPKYLFRKEGQNVTLSCEQNLNHDAMYWYRQDPGQGLRLIYYSQIVNDFQKGDIAEGYSVSREKKESFPLTVTSAQKNPTAFYLCASSNPGRGLRSYEQYFGPGTRLTVT.

At least ten counts were recorded for this clonotype. V gene TRBV18 combines with J gene TRBJ1-2; 7 nucleotides line up with TRBD1. Germline V gives CDR1 KGHSH, CDR2 LQKENI. The V and J ends lost 2 bases and 0 bases, in that order; junction bases with no gene match: 6. The CDR3 has 16 amino acids. This CDR3 reads CASSPFWTGANYGYTF. The DNA for the CDR3 is TGTGCCAGCTCACCATTCTGGACAGGAGCTAACTATGGCTACACCTTC.

This clonotype appeared a few times. The rearrangement uses TRBV28 and TRBJ2-5; D call uncertain. Trimming stripped 5 bases from V and 7 bases from J, with 11 bases between. This CDR3 is built from 12 residues. Germline CDR1 MDHEN, CDR2 SYDVKM. The CDR3 DNA sequence: TGTGCCAGCAGTGTAACCGGTCGGACCCAGTACTTC. It translates to CASSVTGRTQYF.

The chain carries TRBV3-1 and TRBJ2-1, with D unclear. The germline CDR1 and CDR2 sequences are LGHDT and YNNKEL (reference sequence). The ends were cut back, 3 bases at V and 1 base at J, with 10 bases in the middle. The CDR3 covers 15 residues. The CDR3 reads CASSQAAVSYNEQFF. CDR3 DNA sequence: TGTGCCAGCAGCCAGGCGGCTGTGTCCTACAATGAGCAGTTCTTC.

This clonotype was picked up many times. This chain links TRBV11-2 with TRBJ1-2, with 7 bases identical to TRBD1. The CDR3 is 15 amino acids. Trimming at V came to 5 bases and at J to 3 bases, leaving 9 bases not matched to a gene. Looked up from germline, CDR1 is SGHAT and CDR2 is FQNNGV. CDR3 coding DNA: TGTGCCAGCAGCCGTACGGGACAGCGAGACTATGGCTACACCTTC. Protein: CASSRTGQRDYGYTF. Drawing the rest from reference TRBV11-2 and TRBJ1-2, the complete variable domain is EAGVAQSPRYKIIEKRQSVAFWCNPISGHATLYWYQQILGQGPKLLIQFQNNGVVDDSQLPKDRFSAERLKGVDSTLKIQPAKLEDSAVYLCASSRTGQRDYGYTFGSGTRLTVV.

This clonotype was seen repeatedly, ten times or more. The rearrangement uses TRBV28 and TRBJ2-7, with D unresolved. V lost 3 bases and J lost 9, with 9 bases in between. The CDR3 runs to 11 residues. Germline V gene sequence: CDR1 MDHEN, CDR2 SYDVKM. CDR3 loop: CASSFSSVQYF. The CDR3 DNA reads as TGTGCCAGCAGTTTTTCGTCCGTGCAGTACTTC.

This clonotype was picked up many times. V usage is TRBV18 and J usage is TRBJ1-1; 10 bases line up with TRBD1. There are 15 residues in the CDR3. The ends lost 6 bases at V and 0 bases at J; junction bases unmatched: 4. CDR1 and CDR2 from the germline V gene are KGHSH and LQKENI. The CDR3 sequence: CASSGQGVMNTEAFF. Written as DNA, the CDR3 is TGTGCCAGCTCCGGACAGGGGGTGATGAACACTGAAGCTTTCTTT.

In its sample, this clonotype was seen a few times. CDR3 sequence reads: CASSQLQGHSPLHF. As DNA, the CDR3 is TGTGCCAGCAGCCAACTGCAGGGGCATTCACCCCTCCACTTT. The chain is built from TRBV4-2 and TRBJ1-6, with D perhaps TRBD1 (6 bases). Trimming pared 2 bases from V and 8 bases from J, leaving 10 bases between. The CDR3 is made up of 14 amino acids. Germline CDR1 and CDR2: LGHNA and YNFKEQ.

Judged by abundance, this clonotype is medium-sized. This chain links TRBV28 with TRBJ1-2; D ambiguous. V dropped 3 bases and J dropped 6 bases, with 8 bases sitting between them. The CDR3 is 12 residues long. Germline V gene data show CDR1 as MDHEN and CDR2 as SYDVKM. The CDR3 sequence is CASSFGGNGYTF. DNA of the CDR3: TGTGCCAGCAGTTTTGGAGGGAATGGCTACACCTTC.

This clonotype occurred many times. The V and J genes are TRBV4-3 and TRBJ1-2; D is possibly TRBD1 (5 bases). The CDR3 consists of 13 residues. Germline V gene lookup returns CDR1 LGHNA and CDR2 YSLEER. Trimming took 4 bases from V and 4 from J, leaving 10 bases between them. The CDR3 DNA is TGCGCCAGCAGCCGGGACGTCGGCTATGGCTACACCTTC. Amino acid sequence: CASSRDVGYGYTF.

This clonotype was recorded at least ten times. The chain has TRBV24-1 and TRBJ2-7, with D possibly matching TRBD2 (5 bases). V gave up 5 bases and J gave up 2 bases, with 9 bases separating them. This CDR3 is 13 amino acids long. The germline V gene encodes CDR1 KGHDR and CDR2 SFDVKD. CDR3 sequence: CATSGGGPYEQYF. The DNA for the CDR3 is TGTGCCACCAGTGGTGGCGGGCCCTACGAGCAGTACTTC.

The sample holds many counts of this clonotype. This sequence joins TRBV28 and TRBJ1-1; no clear D gene. Germline assignment: CDR1 MDHEN and CDR2 SYDVKM. This CDR3 contains 15 residues. V shed 5 bases and J shed 0 bases, with 13 bases lying between them. In DNA, the CDR3 is TGTGCCAGCAGTCCTCCCCGAGCCATGAACACTGAAGCTTTCTTT. Translation gives CASSPPRAMNTEAFF.

This clonotype showed up many times. The chain is built from TRBV24-1 and TRBJ2-1, with 13 bases that match TRBD2. The CDR3 length is 16 residues. The germline gives CDR1 KGHDR, CDR2 SFDVKD. V lost 4 bases to trimming and J lost 8 bases; unmatched junction nucleotides: 7. The CDR3 sequence is CATSELTSGRAHEQFF. The CDR3 DNA is TGTGCCACCAGTGAACTAACTAGCGGGAGGGCCCATGAGCAGTTCTTC.

This clonotype was observed many times. The chain joins TRBV5-1 to TRBJ1-1; 8 positions agree with TRBD1. Germline V gene sequence: CDR1 SGHRS, CDR2 YFSETQ. Unmatched junction bases numbered 5, after V lost 2 bases and J lost 2 bases. CDR3 length: 15 amino acids. The CDR3 DNA reads TGCGCCAGCAGCTTAACGGGACAGGCCAACACTGAAGCTTTCTTT. It codes for CASSLTGQANTEAFF.

This clonotype is medium-sized by share. The V gene is TRBV6-1, the J gene TRBJ2-7; 9 bases align to TRBD1. Trimming removed 6 bases from V and 2 bases from J; junction bases left unmatched: 2. Germline lookup yields CDR1 MNHNS and CDR2 SASEGT. This CDR3 has 13 amino acids. As DNA, the CDR3 is TGTGCCAGCAGGGGGACAGGGCCCTACGAGCAGTACTTC. Translating gives CASRGTGPYEQYF.

In this sample, this clonotype turned up many times. The rearrangement links TRBV28 to TRBJ1-4; 7 bases agree with TRBD1. Losses at the gene ends were 4 bases for V and 3 bases for J; bases not matched to a gene: 8. Germline V gene lookup returns CDR1 MDHEN and CDR2 SYDVKM. The CDR3 runs to 16 residues. The chain's CDR3 is CASSSQTGLSNEKLFF. In DNA, the CDR3 is TGTGCCAGCAGTTCTCAGACAGGGCTATCTAATGAAAAACTGTTTTTT.

This clonotype has ten or more counts. The chain is built from TRBV11-2 and TRBJ2-2, with D perhaps TRBD1 or TRBD2 (5 bases each). V was pared by 3 bases and J by 5 bases, with 10 bases between. Germline assignment: CDR1 SGHAT and CDR2 FQNNGV. There are 14 residues in the CDR3. CDR3 bases: TGTGCCAGCAGCTTTGTGGGGGTTACCGGGGAGCTGTTTTTT. This translates into CASSFVGVTGELFF. Full variable domain (outside the CDR3, taken from reference TRBV11-2 and TRBJ2-2): EAGVAQSPRYKIIEKRQSVAFWCNPISGHATLYWYQQILGQGPKLLIQFQNNGVVDDSQLPKDRFSAERLKGVDSTLKIQPAKLEDSAVYLCASSFVGVTGELFFGEGSRLTVL.

The table lists this clonotype with many counts. V and J are TRBV18 and TRBJ1-1; TRBD1 agrees at 8 bases. J was trimmed by 2 bases and V by 10 bases; bases with no gene match: 6. The CDR3 consists of 13 residues. Germline V CDR1 and CDR2: KGHSH, LQKENI. The CDR3: CATAGQANTEAFF. The CDR3 DNA reads TGTGCCACCGCGGGACAGGCTAACACTGAAGCTTTCTTT. The complete variable domain, with remaining parts taken from reference TRBV18 and TRBJ1-1, reads NAGVMQNPRHLVRRRGQEARLRCSPMKGHSHVYWYRQLPEEGLKFMVYLQKENIIDESGMPKERFSAEFPKEGPSILRIQQVVRGDSAAYFCATAGQANTEAFFGQGTRLTVV.

This clonotype was found many times. The chain uses TRBV30 and TRBJ2-1; D not certain. Germline V gene sequence: CDR1 GTSNPN, CDR2 SVGIG (reference sequence). V was trimmed by 2 bases and J by 9 bases, leaving 11 bases between them. The CDR3 length is 12 residues. This CDR3 is CAWSPTRREQFF. The CDR3 coding sequence is TGTGCCTGGAGTCCTACCCGTCGTGAGCAGTTCTTC.

This clonotype has ten or more counts. The chain is built from TRBV20-1 and TRBJ2-7; D gene uncertain. Germline CDR1 DFQATT, CDR2 SNEGSKA (reference sequence). There are 14 residues in the CDR3. V was pared by 7 bases and J by 0 bases, with 16 bases between. CDR3 nucleotide sequence: TGCAGTGTCTTTCCAAGGGCGTACTCCTACGAGCAGTACTTC. This codes for CSVFPRAYSYEQYF.

In this sample, this clonotype turned up many times. This rearrangement joins TRBV15 to TRBJ2-1, with TRBD2 matching 11 bases. Germline CDR1 LNHNV, CDR2 YYDKDF (reference sequence). V lost 2 bases, J lost 4 bases, and 16 bases stayed unmatched. The CDR3 is 20 amino acids. CDR3 in DNA: TGTGCCACCAGCAGACAACCGACAGGGTTTACTAGCGGGAGATACAATGAGCAGTTCTTC. Translation: CATSRQPTGFTSGRYNEQFF.

This clonotype was seen repeatedly, ten times or more. This chain links TRBV5-1 with TRBJ1-2; D not certain. The CDR3 length is 14 residues. Germline V gene data show CDR1 as SGHRS and CDR2 as YFSETQ. The V gene lost 0 bases and the J gene lost 0 bases, with 6 bases spanning the gap. The CDR3 is CASSLESPNYGYTF. The CDR3 DNA is TGCGCCAGCAGCTTGGAGTCCCCTAACTATGGCTACACCTTC. Combining the CDR3 with reference TRBV5-1 and TRBJ1-2 gives the whole variable domain KAGVTQTPRYLIKTRGQQVTLSCSPISGHRSVSWYQQTPGQGLQFLFEYFSETQRNKGNFPGRFSGRQFSNSRSEMNVSTLELGDSALYLCASSLESPNYGYTFGSGTRLTVV.

This clonotype was seen repeatedly, ten times or more. The chain is built from TRBV28 and TRBJ2-7; 13 bases match TRBD2. The CDR3 extends over 16 amino acids. CDR1 MDHEN and CDR2 SYDVKM come from the germline V gene. V dropped 5 bases and J dropped 3; count of bases not matched to a gene: 7. CDR3 in DNA: TGTGCCAGCAGTAGCGTTAGGACTAGCGGGAGCTACGAGCAGTACTTC. It specifies CASSSVRTSGSYEQYF.